Below are 26 T cell receptor beta chains sequenced from a single sample in a study of PD-L1 blockade in urothelial cancer. Time point defined: pretreatment peripheral blood. Data came from immunoSEQ multiplex PCR; TCRdb stores just in-frame clones and leaves some out. The sample includes fewer than 50,000 clones, around 80% of them seen just once. The specimen comprised PBMCs, sampled around atezolizumab (anti-PD-L1) treatment. These receptors came from a man in his 70s with urothelial cancer.

This CDR3 reads CASLGTSGQETQYF. The CDR3 DNA reads as TGTGCCAGCTTGGGCACTAGCGGCCAAGAGACCCAGTACTTC. This chain joins TRBV2 and TRBJ2-5; TRBD2 aligns across 8 bases. CDR1 is SNHLY and CDR2 is FYNNEI in the germline V gene. The CDR3 covers 14 residues. V shed 8 bases, J shed 1 base, and the junction held 6 bases outside the gene matches.

The chain joins TRBV19 to TRBJ1-4, with 9 bases identical to TRBD1. The CDR3 is made up of 17 amino acids. V lost 4 bases, J lost 0 bases, and 6 bases stayed unmatched. CDR1 and CDR2 from the germline V gene are LNHDA and SQIVND (reference sequence). CDR3 in amino acids: CASSNLGQGTTNEKLFF. CDR3 sequence (DNA): TGTGCCAGTAGTAACCTTGGACAGGGGACAACTAATGAAAAACTGTTTTTT.

This clone is a singleton in its sample. The chain uses TRBV2 and TRBJ2-3; TRBD2 agrees at 7 bases. V trimming: 7 bases; J trimming: 0 bases; junction bases outside the gene matches: 10. This CDR3 has 16 residues. CDR1 and CDR2 from the germline V gene are SNHLY and FYNNEI. The CDR3 DNA reads as TGTGCCAGCACCCTTGGCGGGGGTCCTAGCACAGATACGCAGTATTTT. It translates to CASTLGGGPSTDTQYF. Based on the CDR3 plus reference TRBV2 and TRBJ2-3, the full variable domain is EPEVTQTPSHQVTQMGQEVILRCVPISNHLYFYWYRQILGQKVEFLVSFYNNEISEKSEIFDDQFSVERPDGSNFTLKIRSTKLEDSAMYFCASTLGGGPSTDTQYFGPGTRLTVL.

The V call is TRBV9, the J call TRBJ2-3; TRBD1 matches 11 bases. The ends lost 3 bases at V and 4 bases at J; junction bases unmatched: 7. This CDR3 spans 16 amino acids. The germline CDR1 and CDR2 sequences are SGDLS and YYNGEE. The CDR3 loop is CASSARTGGSPDTQYF. In DNA form, the CDR3 reads TGTGCCAGCAGCGCCCGGACAGGGGGCAGCCCAGATACGCAGTATTTT.

There are a few counts of this clone. The chain links TRBV5-4 to TRBJ2-7; 10 bases match TRBD1. This CDR3 has 14 residues. V dropped 4 bases and J dropped 2; count of bases not matched to a gene: 3. Germline V gene lookup returns CDR1 SGHNT and CDR2 YYREEE (reference sequence). The CDR3 DNA is TGTGCCAGCAGCACCGGGACAGGGGCCTACGAGCAGTACTTC. This sequence encodes CASSTGTGAYEQYF.

The chain uses TRBV5-6 and TRBJ1-1, with 8 bases fitting TRBD1. CDR1 and CDR2 (germline): SGHDT, YYEEEE. Trimming cost V 3 bases and J 2 bases; bases outside gene matches: 6. The CDR3 spans 15 residues. The CDR3 DNA sequence: TGTGCCAGCAGCTATGGACAGGGCTTAAACACTGAAGCTTTCTTT. Its protein is CASSYGQGLNTEAFF.

The chain employs TRBV14 and TRBJ2-7; TRBD1 might be the D (7 bases). Germline V gene lookup returns CDR1 SGHDN and CDR2 FVKESK. The V end was cut by 1 base, the J end by 6 bases, with 13 bases between. The CDR3 has 14 residues. CDR3 coding DNA: TGTGCCAGCAGCCAAGTGAGACAGGGAGGCGAGCAGTACTTC. This sequence encodes CASSQVRQGGEQYF. The variable domain in full, completed from reference TRBV14 and TRBJ2-7, reads EAGVTQFPSHSVIEKGQTVTLRCDPISGHDNLYWYRRVMGKEIKFLLHFVKESKQDESGMPNNRFLAERTGGTYSTLKVQPAELEDSGVYFCASSQVRQGGEQYFGPGTRLTVT.

The V gene is TRBV7-2, the J gene TRBJ2-6; TRBD2 might be the D (6 bases). V was cut by 0 bases and J by 4 bases, with 19 bases left in between. The CDR3 covers 19 residues. Per germline, CDR1 SGHTA and CDR2 FQGNSA. As DNA, the CDR3 is TGTGCCAGCAGCTTAGCGGCGGGGACTCGAGCTTCAGGGGCCAACGTCCTGACTTTC. Its translation: CASSLAAGTRASGANVLTF.

The V and J genes are TRBV5-6 and TRBJ2-7; 10 nucleotides agree with TRBD1. The germline gives CDR1 SGHDT, CDR2 YYEEEE. CDR3 length: 15 amino acids. The ends lost 4 bases at V and 1 base at J; junction bases unmatched: 5. CDR3 sequence reads: CASSIPGQGSYEQYF. The CDR3, as DNA: TGTGCCAGCAGCATACCGGGACAGGGGTCCTACGAGCAGTACTTC.

The chain has TRBV4-2 and TRBJ2-7, with TRBD2 matching over 11 bases. Germline values: CDR1 LGHNA, CDR2 YNFKEQ. The CDR3 loop spans 15 amino acids. V lost 2 bases and J lost 2; bases outside the gene matches: 2. For the CDR3, the DNA is TGTGCCAGCAGCCAAACTAGCGGGGGCCCCTACGAGCAGTACTTC. Its translation is CASSQTSGGPYEQYF.

The CDR3 nucleotides read TGTGCCAGCGGCGGGGGAAATGAGCAGTTCTTC. Its protein is CASGGGNEQFF. This chain links TRBV6-5 with TRBJ2-1, with 7 positions matching TRBD2. This CDR3 comprises 11 residues. Germline values: CDR1 MNHEY, CDR2 SVGAGI. The J segment lost 7 bases and the V segment lost 8 bases, leaving 2 bases of the junction unmatched.

This sequence joins TRBV25-1 and TRBJ1-5; D ambiguous. CDR3 length: 14 residues. The ends were cut back, 4 bases at V and 1 base at J, with 8 bases in the middle. The germline V gene encodes CDR1 MGHDK and CDR2 SYGVNS. CDR3 sequence (DNA): TGTGCCAGCAGTGCCCCCGGGAGCAATCAGCCCCAGCATTTT. The encoded protein is CASSAPGSNQPQHF.

The gene calls are TRBV28 and TRBJ2-7; 8 nucleotides agree with TRBD2. The CDR3 has 14 amino acids. The germline gives CDR1 MDHEN, CDR2 SYDVKM. Germline trimming cut 6 bases from V and 8 bases from J; bases unmatched to any gene: 12. The CDR3 protein is CASRSSGGQQKQYF. CDR3 nucleotide sequence: TGTGCCAGCAGATCTTCGGGAGGGCAGCAGAAGCAGTACTTC.

This chain links TRBV7-2 with TRBJ2-7; possibly TRBD2 for D (5 bases). Trimming stripped 2 bases from V and 3 bases from J, with 11 bases between. The length of the CDR3 is 14 residues. The germline V gene encodes CDR1 SGHTA and CDR2 FQGNSA. CDR3 DNA sequence: TGTGCCAGCAGCTTAAGGAGCCGGGACTACGAGCAGTACTTC. Protein sequence: CASSLRSRDYEQYF. The full variable domain, rest sourced from reference TRBV7-2 and TRBJ2-7, is GAGVSQSPSNKVTEKGKDVELRCDPISGHTALYWYRQSLGQGLEFLIYFQGNSAPDKSGLPSDRFSAERTGGSVSTLTIQRTQQEDSAVYLCASSLRSRDYEQYFGPGTRLTVT.

The chain joins TRBV7-2 to TRBJ1-6; 7 positions agree with TRBD1. The CDR3 loop spans 15 amino acids. CDR1 and CDR2 (germline): SGHTA, FQGNSA. The V segment lost 5 bases and the J segment 7 bases; nucleotides outside the gene matches: 8. CDR3 region: CASSERQGGNSPLHF. In DNA, the CDR3 is TGTGCCAGCAGCGAACGACAGGGTGGGAATTCACCCCTCCACTTT.

The CDR3 loop is CASSVGQGARTGELFF. Here the CDR3 DNA reads TGCGCCAGCAGCGTGGGACAGGGGGCAAGAACCGGGGAGCTGTTTTTT. The chain uses TRBV5-1 and TRBJ2-2; TRBD1 agrees at 12 bases. The germline V gene has CDR1 SGHRS and CDR2 YFSETQ. The trim removed 4 bases at V and 5 bases at J, leaving 6 bases unmatched. The CDR3 sequence is 16 residues long.

The chain carries TRBV4-1 and TRBJ2-5; 10 bases fit TRBD2. CDR1 is MGHRA and CDR2 is YSYEKL in the germline V gene. The CDR3 consists of 13 residues. V shed 3 bases, J shed 5 bases, and the junction held 0 bases outside the gene matches. The CDR3 DNA is TGCGCCAGCAGCCAGACTAGCGGGGAGACCCAGTACTTC. Its translation is CASSQTSGETQYF.

The J gene is TRBJ2-7, the V gene TRBV19; 7 bases line up with TRBD2. The CDR3 runs 13 residues. CDR1 and CDR2 from the germline V gene are LNHDA and SQIVND (reference sequence). The ends lost 1 base at V and 5 bases at J; junction bases unmatched: 2. This chain's CDR3 is CASSIGAGDEQYF. Here the CDR3 DNA reads TGTGCCAGTAGTATAGGGGCGGGGGACGAGCAGTACTTC.

J is TRBJ1-2 and V is TRBV25-1; D unclear. The germline CDR1 and CDR2 sequences are MGHDK and SYGVNS. Trimming pared 3 bases from V and 5 bases from J, leaving 7 bases between. The CDR3 has 12 amino acids. In nucleotides, the CDR3 is TGTGCCAGCAGTGATAGGAGGTATGGCTACACCTTC. Translation gives CASSDRRYGYTF.

The rearrangement joins TRBV13 to TRBJ1-1; TRBD1 aligns across 9 bases. In germline, CDR1 is PRHDT, CDR2 FYEKMQ (reference sequence). Germline trimming cut 5 bases from V and 4 bases from J; bases unmatched to any gene: 14. CDR3 length equals 17 residues. The CDR3 DNA follows: TGTGCCAGCAGCCCCCGAGGACAGGGGACTAGAGGCACTGAAGCTTTCTTT. This gives the protein CASSPRGQGTRGTEAFF. The full variable domain, with the rest looked up from reference TRBV13 and TRBJ1-1, is AAGVIQSPRHLIKEKRETATLKCYPIPRHDTVYWYQQGPGQDPQFLISFYEKMQSDKGSIPDRFSAQQFSDYHSELNMSSLELGDSALYFCASSPRGQGTRGTEAFFGQGTRLTVV.

The rearrangement joins TRBV29-1 to TRBJ2-3; the D is unclear. This CDR3 contains 12 residues. The germline V and J ends were trimmed by 3 bases and 2 bases, with 6 bases remaining between them. In germline, CDR1 is SQVTM, CDR2 ANQGSEA. The CDR3 spells CSVEANTDTQYF. Written as DNA, the CDR3 is TGCAGCGTTGAGGCCAACACAGATACGCAGTATTTT.

This clone was picked up a small number of times. The chain combines TRBV18 with TRBJ1-4; 8 positions match TRBD1. The trim removed 2 bases at V and 5 bases at J, leaving 7 bases unmatched. CDR1 KGHSH and CDR2 LQKENI come from the germline V gene. This CDR3 spans 16 amino acids. Here the CDR3 reads CASSPNRDRRNEKLFF. The CDR3 coding sequence is TGTGCCAGCTCACCAAACCGGGACAGGCGGAATGAAAAACTGTTTTTT.

This clone was observed a single time. The genes are TRBV4-3 and TRBJ1-2, with D unresolved. The V end was cut by 1 base, the J end by 2 bases, with 11 bases between. The CDR3 consists of 15 residues. The germline V gene encodes CDR1 LGHNA and CDR2 YSLEER. CDR3 residues: CASSQALTENYGYTF. Here the CDR3 DNA reads TGCGCCAGCAGCCAAGCTCTTACAGAAAACTATGGCTACACCTTC.

The rearrangement links TRBV9 to TRBJ2-2; 9 nucleotides agree with TRBD2. Germline V gene lookup returns CDR1 SGDLS and CDR2 YYNGEE. The CDR3 runs to 14 residues. Trimming took 1 base from V and 5 from J; bases not matched to a gene: 0. The CDR3 DNA reads as TGTGCCAGCAGCGTACTAGCGGGGACCGGGGAGCTGTTTTTT. Encoded protein: CASSVLAGTGELFF. Together with reference TRBV9 and TRBJ2-2, the CDR3 gives the full variable domain: DSGVTQTPKHLITATGQRVTLRCSPRSGDLSVYWYQQSLDQGLQFLIQYYNGEERAKGNILERFSAQQFPDLHSELNLSSLELGDSALYFCASSVLAGTGELFFGEGSRLTVL.

This clone was observed once. V is TRBV5-1 and J is TRBJ1-1; tentatively, D is TRBD1 (6 bases). Germline loops: CDR1 SGHRS, CDR2 YFSETQ. This CDR3 contains 14 residues. V lost 3 bases, J lost 1 base, and 10 bases lay in between. The CDR3 sequence is CASSSATGNTEAFF. As DNA, the CDR3 is TGCGCCAGCAGCTCGGCGACAGGGAACACTGAAGCTTTCTTT.

The chain uses TRBV7-9 and TRBJ2-2; TRBD1 aligns across 10 bases. With 5 bases clipped from V and 7 bases from J, the junction kept 19 bases outside the gene matches. CDR3 size: 19 residues. CDR1 is SEHNR, CDR2 FQNEAQ, per germline (reference sequence). The CDR3, as DNA: TGTGCCAGCAGCCCCCGATACCGACAGGGGGCATCTTGGCACGGGGAGCTGTTTTTT. Amino acid sequence: CASSPRYRQGASWHGELFF.